This entry features one T cell receptor beta chain sequence. What it binds is not known. These data belong to a study of shared clonotypes between healthy human individuals. Naive CD8 cells, CD45RO-negative and positively selected for CCR7, excluded terminally differentiated effector memory CD45RA+ cells. Study-wide results and limits: Incompleteness in sorted-subset sequencing, despite large depth, was shown by rarefaction.

Here immunoSEQ multiplex PCR was the method, and the copy in TCRdb shows in-frame clones only, minus some. The repertoire consists of about 2 million clones, with about 95% occurring once and the leading ten covering 1% to 1.5%. The junction had 5 bases not matched to a gene; V was cut back by 5 bases and J by 10 bases. The CDR3 has 13 residues. Germline-derived CDR1 and CDR2 are ENHRY and SYGVKD. The source material was naive CD8+ T cells sorted from blood. The V and J genes are TRBV10-3 and TRBJ2-1, with TRBD2 identical over 10 bases. This receptor was taken from a man aged 18-30 years in good health. CDR3 in DNA: TGTGCCATCAGTCCAGCGGGGGGGCAAGAGCAGTTCTTC. As protein: CAISPAGGQEQFF.